The entry below describes one T cell receptor beta chain. Its antigen is unknown. Assay: immunoSEQ multiplex PCR; the TCRdb copy retains only in-frame clones and omits some. Seen here are 2 million to 2.5 million clones, 95% observed once, and the top ten hold 0.13%. V was clipped by 3 bases and J by 8 bases, with 16 bases between them. Germline V gene sequence: CDR1 MGHRA, CDR2 YSYEKL. The CDR3 sequence is 15 residues long. This sample is drawn from a study of shared clonotypes between healthy human individuals. Study findings and constraints: Researchers found naive subsets generally carried larger estimated richness than memory subsets.

Researchers partitioned CD4+ cells into CD45RA+ naive and CD45RA-negative memory subsets. The TCR was taken from a man aged 18 to 29 in good health. The specimen sequenced was naive CD4+ T cells sorted from blood. Sample subset: CD45RA+ positively selected. The chain recombines TRBV4-1 with TRBJ1-4, with a tentative D call TRBD1 (6 bases). This CDR3 reads CASSQRGEKKEKLFF. CDR3 coding DNA: TGCGCCAGCAGCCAGAGGGGGGAGAAGAAGGAAAAACTGTTTTTT.